This record concerns one T cell receptor beta chain sequence. The CDR3 runs to 14 residues. The trim removed 5 bases at V and 9 bases at J, leaving 12 bases unmatched. Germline assignment: CDR1 GTSNPN and CDR2 SVGIG (reference sequence). The data were taken from a study of shared clonotypes between healthy human individuals. Turning to the study itself: The donors, two women and a few men, were aged 18 to 49.

CD45RO-negative cells were positively selected for CCR7, leaving out terminally differentiated effector memory CD45RA+ cells. In the authors' workflow: From ImmunoSEQ came sequences covering only the junction and carrying no quality scores, so filtering differed. Assay: immunoSEQ multiplex PCR; the TCRdb copy retains only in-frame clones and omits some. Clonal size and the V and J genes are those of that table, whereas D and trimming came from the DNA. Counted here are more than 550,000 clones, about 91% occurring once; the ten biggest clones make up nearly 25%. V and J are TRBV30 and TRBJ2-1; 8 bases match TRBD1. The sequenced material came from naive CD8+ T cells sorted from blood. The source is a man aged 25-45 years in good health. The CDR3 DNA sequence: TGTGCCTGGGGGGCCGGACAGGGTAGGAGTGAGCAGTTCTTC. The encoded protein is CAWGAGQGRSEQFF.